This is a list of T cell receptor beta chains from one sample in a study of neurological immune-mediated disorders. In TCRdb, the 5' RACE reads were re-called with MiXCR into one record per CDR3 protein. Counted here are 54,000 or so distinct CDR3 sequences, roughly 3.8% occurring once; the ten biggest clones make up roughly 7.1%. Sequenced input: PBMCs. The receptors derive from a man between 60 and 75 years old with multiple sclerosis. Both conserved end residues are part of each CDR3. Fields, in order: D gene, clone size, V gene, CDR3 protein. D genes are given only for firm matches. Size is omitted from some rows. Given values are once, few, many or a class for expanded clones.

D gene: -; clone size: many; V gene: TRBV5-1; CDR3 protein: CASSLQGTNTEAFF
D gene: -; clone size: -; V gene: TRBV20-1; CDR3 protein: CSARAPGQNTGELFF
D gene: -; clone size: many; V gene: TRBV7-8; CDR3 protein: CASSFFGGALGQPQHF
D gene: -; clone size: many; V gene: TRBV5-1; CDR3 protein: CASSLGAAGELFF
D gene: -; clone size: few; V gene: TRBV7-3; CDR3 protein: CASSQGRSGFEAFF
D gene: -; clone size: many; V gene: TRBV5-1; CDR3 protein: CASSLSGISGNTIYF
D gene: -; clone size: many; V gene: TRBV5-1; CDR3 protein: CASGPGSSNEKLFF
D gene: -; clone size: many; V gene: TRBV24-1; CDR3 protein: CATSEAGQPQHF
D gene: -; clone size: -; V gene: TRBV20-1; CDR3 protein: CSASTQFNTEAFF
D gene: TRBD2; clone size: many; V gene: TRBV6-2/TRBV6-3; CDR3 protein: CASRVGLAFDEQYF
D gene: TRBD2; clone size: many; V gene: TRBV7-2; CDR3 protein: CASSATGSGGRDEQFF
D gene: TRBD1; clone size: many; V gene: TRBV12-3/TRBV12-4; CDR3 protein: CASSKQGQSTEAFF
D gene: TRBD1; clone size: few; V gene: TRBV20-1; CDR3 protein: CSAAYRGQGYEQYF
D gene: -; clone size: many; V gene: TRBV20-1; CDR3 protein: CSVRDEAFREKLFF
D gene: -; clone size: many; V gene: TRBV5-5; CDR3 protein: CATRRYEQYF
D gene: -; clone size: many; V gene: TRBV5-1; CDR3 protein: CASSLEGRETQYF
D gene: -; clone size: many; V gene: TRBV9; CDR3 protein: CASSVSLPGASFRTGELFF
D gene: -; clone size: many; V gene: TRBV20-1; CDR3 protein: CSARGSGQETQYF
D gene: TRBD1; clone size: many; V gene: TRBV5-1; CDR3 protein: CASSRTGIGRGSDYGYTF
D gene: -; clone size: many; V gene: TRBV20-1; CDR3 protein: CSARDSWFF
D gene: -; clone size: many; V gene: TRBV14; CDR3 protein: CASSLNRDSLVIF
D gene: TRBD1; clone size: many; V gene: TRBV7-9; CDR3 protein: CASRRRSGTGGLELTGELFF
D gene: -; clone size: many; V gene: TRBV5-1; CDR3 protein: CASSLKILAGNTGELFF
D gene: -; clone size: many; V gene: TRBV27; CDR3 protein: CASSSTENTEAFF
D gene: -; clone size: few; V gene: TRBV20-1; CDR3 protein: CSAQRAGMQNTEAFF
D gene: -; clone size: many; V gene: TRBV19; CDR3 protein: CASSTQGDQPQHF
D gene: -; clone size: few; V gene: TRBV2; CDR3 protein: CASRGENTGELFF
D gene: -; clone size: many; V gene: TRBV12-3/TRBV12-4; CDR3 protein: CASSDRTAYGYTF
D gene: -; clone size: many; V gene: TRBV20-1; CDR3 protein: CSAKGTNTGELFF
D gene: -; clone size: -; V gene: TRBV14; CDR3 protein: CASSQLPGYGYTF
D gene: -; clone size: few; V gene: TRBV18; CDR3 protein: CASSPVIPNEKLFF
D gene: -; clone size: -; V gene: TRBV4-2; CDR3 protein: CASSRGVSYEQYF
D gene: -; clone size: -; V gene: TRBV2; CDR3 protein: CASRTGTLSPLHF
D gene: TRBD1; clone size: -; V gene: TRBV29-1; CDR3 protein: CSHGDREGNEQFF
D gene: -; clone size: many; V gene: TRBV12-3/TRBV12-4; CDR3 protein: CASSSHALDRNYGYTF
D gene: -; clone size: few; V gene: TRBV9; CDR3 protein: CASSVMLGINEQFF
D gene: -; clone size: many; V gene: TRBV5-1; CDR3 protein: CASSLMGGSEAFF
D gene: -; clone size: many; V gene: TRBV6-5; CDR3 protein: CASALGALYSPLHF
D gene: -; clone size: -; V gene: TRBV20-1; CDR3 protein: CSASPPGSYEQYF
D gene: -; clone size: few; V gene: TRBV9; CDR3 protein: CASSASQETQYF
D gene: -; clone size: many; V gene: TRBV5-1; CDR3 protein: CASSFRLNTEAFF
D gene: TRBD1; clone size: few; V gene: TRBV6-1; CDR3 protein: CATSWDRVSNEQFF
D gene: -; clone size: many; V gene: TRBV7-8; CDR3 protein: CASTSSRDQDEQFF
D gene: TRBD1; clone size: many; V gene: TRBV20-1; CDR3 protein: CSANRWSQGSRSEAFF
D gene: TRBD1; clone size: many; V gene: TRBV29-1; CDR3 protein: CSVIPGQGGALHF
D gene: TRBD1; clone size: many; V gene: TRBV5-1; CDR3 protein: CASSNPDRGHQETQYF
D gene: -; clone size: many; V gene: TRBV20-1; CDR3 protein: CSARPRVQYF
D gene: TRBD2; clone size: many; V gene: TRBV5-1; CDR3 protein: CASSPAGEPPLF
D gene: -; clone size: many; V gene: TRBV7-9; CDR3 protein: CASSFGSSEGTQYF
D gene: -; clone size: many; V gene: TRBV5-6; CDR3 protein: CASSLRDRRSNQPQHF
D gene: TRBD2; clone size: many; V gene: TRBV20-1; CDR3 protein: CSARVPSGSLREQYF
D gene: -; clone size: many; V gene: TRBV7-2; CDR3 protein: CASGGTITDTQYF
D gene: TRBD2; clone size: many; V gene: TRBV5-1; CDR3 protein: CASSVGTLGTSGYYEQYF
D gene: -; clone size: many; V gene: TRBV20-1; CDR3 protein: CSASPLAASYEQYF
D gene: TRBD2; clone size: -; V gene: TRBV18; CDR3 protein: CASSPPGGGSYNEQFF
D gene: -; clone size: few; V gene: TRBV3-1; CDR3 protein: CASSQGLALNTGELFF
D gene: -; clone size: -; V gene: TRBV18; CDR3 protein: CASSPSTGNSETQYF
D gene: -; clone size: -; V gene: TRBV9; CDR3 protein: CASSVDGVQDTQYF
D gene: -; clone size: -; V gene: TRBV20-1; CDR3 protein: CSDRGKGLNEQFF